The rows below give T cell receptor beta chains drawn from one sample of a study of blood T cell repertoires in COVID-19. Data came from immunoSEQ multiplex PCR; TCRdb stores just in-frame clones and leaves some out. Of roughly 50,000 clones in the sample, roughly 90% are singletons; the top ten hold 10% to 15%. Sample: peripheral blood. Every receptor here comes from a man older than 75 with acute or convalescent COVID-19. Both conserved end residues are part of each CDR3. D genes are given only for firm matches. The size of a clone is reported for some rows only, either as once, few or many, or as a class for expanded clones.

j_gene | d_gene | abundance | v_gene | CDR3nt | CDR3aa
TRBJ1-1 | . | . | TRBV6-2/TRBV6-3 | TGTGCCAGCAGTGAGACGAGCCAGGGGCTGGGCACTGAAGCTTTCTTT | CASSETSQGLGTEAFF
TRBJ1-2 | TRBD1 | . | TRBV10-3 | TGTGCCAGCAGGGGGGGGTATGGCTACACCTTC | CASRGGYGYTF
TRBJ2-7 | . | . | TRBV5-1 | TGCGCCAGCAGCTTGGGCCCGATAGAATCCTACGAGCAGTACTTC | CASSLGPIESYEQYF
TRBJ2-2 | TRBD2 | . | TRBV5-1 | TGCGCCAGCAGCCCGACTAGCGGGGGGACTACCGGGGAGCTGTTTTTT | CASSPTSGGTTGELFF
TRBJ1-1 | . | few | TRBV30 | TGTGCCTGGAGTCCCCTGGCAGGGATGAACACTGAAGCTTTCTTT | CAWSPLAGMNTEAFF
TRBJ1-1 | TRBD1 | once | TRBV5-1 | TGCGCCAGCAGCTTGGTCGGACAGGGGAACACTGAAGCTTTCTTT | CASSLVGQGNTEAFF
TRBJ1-3 | . | . | TRBV6-1 | TGTGCCAGCAGTGAACAGGGTGGGAGAAACACCATATATTTT | CASSEQGGRNTIYF
TRBJ2-1 | TRBD2 | . | TRBV6-5 | TGTGCCAGCAGTTTATCGGGGGGGGCGAGGAATGAGCAGTTCTTC | CASSLSGGARNEQFF
TRBJ1-2 | . | . | TRBV19 | TGTGCCAGTAGTTATAGCGCCTATGGCTACACCTTC | CASSYSAYGYTF
TRBJ1-4 | . | few | TRBV21-1 | TGTGCCAGCAGCAAAGGGCAGGGACAGGCCGAGTGGCGGAGTGAAAAACTGTTTTTT | CASSKGQGQAEWRSEKLFF
TRBJ2-7 | . | . | TRBV19 | TGTGCCAGTAGTAACGGGGAGCACTACGAGCAGTACTTC | CASSNGEHYEQYF
TRBJ2-7 | . | few | TRBV29-1 | TGCAGCGTATTACCGACAGGCTCCTACGAGCAGTACTTC | CSVLPTGSYEQYF
TRBJ1-2 | . | . | TRBV3-1/TRBV3-2 | TGTGCCAGCAGCCAACAGGGAACGCGTTCCTATGGCTACACCTTC | CASSQQGTRSYGYTF
TRBJ2-3 | . | . | TRBV6-5 | TGTGCCAGCAGTTACGGCAGGGAATGGACAGATACGCAGTATTTT | CASSYGREWTDTQYF
TRBJ1-4 | TRBD1 | . | TRBV6-1 | TGTGCCAGCAGTGAAAGGGGGCGGAGCAATGAAAAACTGTTTTTT | CASSERGRSNEKLFF
TRBJ1-5 | . | . | TRBV19 | TGTGCCAGTAGTATTTCCCTCGGGGGCAATCAGCCCCAGCATTTT | CASSISLGGNQPQHF
TRBJ2-5 | . | . | TRBV6-2/TRBV6-3 | TGTGCCAGCAGTTATGTTCGAAGCCTAGCCATAAGTATGGCCCAGTACTTC | CASSYVRSLAISMAQYF
TRBJ2-3 | . | once | TRBV11-2 | TGTGCCAGCAGCTTACGGGGCCTGGGGGCCACAGATACGCAGTATTTT | CASSLRGLGATDTQYF
TRBJ2-3 | . | . | TRBV3-1/TRBV3-2 | TGTGCCAGCAGCCAAGAGAATCAGGATACGCAGTATTTT | CASSQENQDTQYF
TRBJ1-1 | . | . | TRBV2 | TGTGCCAGCAGGAGCCTTCAGGGGCGATTGGCGGGTGAAGCTTTCTTT | CASRSLQGRLAGEAFF
TRBJ2-1 | TRBD2 | . | TRBV5-1 | TGCGCCAGCAGCGAGCGACTAGCGGGGGGCCCGTTGGATGAGCAGTTCTTC | CASSERLAGGPLDEQFF
TRBJ1-5 | TRBD1 | . | TRBV6-5 | TGTGCCAGCAGTTACTCGACAGGGGCCAATCAGCCCCAGCATTTT | CASSYSTGANQPQHF
TRBJ2-7 | TRBD1 | . | TRBV2 | TGTGCCAGCAGGGGACAGTTATTTGGCGAGCAGTACTTC | CASRGQLFGEQYF
TRBJ2-7 | . | . | TRBV5-8 | TGTGCCAGCAGCTTATCCGGGTACTACGAGCAGTACTTC | CASSLSGYYEQYF
TRBJ1-4 | . | . | TRBV3-1/TRBV3-2 | TGTGCCAGCAGCCAATTCATGAATGAAAAACTGTTTTTT | CASSQFMNEKLFF
TRBJ2-7 | . | . | TRBV6-1 | TGTGCCAGCAGTGCACCAGACACCCACATATTCACCTACGAGCAGTACTTC | CASSAPDTHIFTYEQYF
TRBJ1-4 | . | few | TRBV18 | TGTGCCAGCTCACAAAGGGGGAATACTAATGAAAAACTGTTTTTT | CASSQRGNTNEKLFF
TRBJ1-3 | . | once | TRBV10-3 | TGTGCCATCAGTTTAGACAGGTCTGGAAACACCATATATTTT | CAISLDRSGNTIYF
TRBJ2-6 | TRBD1 | . | TRBV19 | TGTGCCAGTAGAGGTACAGGGGGCGCTTCTGGGGCCAACGTCCTGACTTTC | CASRGTGGASGANVLTF
TRBJ2-1 | TRBD2 | few | TRBV5-1 | TGCGCCAGCAGCTTATCAGCGGGGGTGGACAATGAGCAGTTCTTC | CASSLSAGVDNEQFF
TRBJ2-3 | TRBD2 | . | TRBV19 | TGTGCCAGTAGGTCTAGCGGGGGGGCTGTAGATACGCAGTATTTT | CASRSSGGAVDTQYF